This paragraph covers one T cell receptor beta chain sequence. Its target is not known. This sample is drawn from a study of cytomegalovirus exposure and HLA in healthy donors. Study outcomes and limitations: Subsequent analysis showed first-cohort TCR clusters tending to co-occur in 120 validation repertoires. Altogether, some 170 TCR beta chains were recorded as cytomegalovirus-associated.

After removal of 3 bases from V and 0 bases from J, the junction contained 13 bases not matched to a gene. The germline V gene has CDR1 LGHNA and CDR2 YSLEER. The CDR3 sequence is 20 residues long. TCRdb's table, derived via immunoSEQ multiplex PCR, lists solely in-frame clones and lacks some. The sample shows about 150,000 clones, 65% to 90% of them seen only once. The sequencing input was PBMCs. The chain couples TRBV4-3 to TRBJ2-7; 14 nucleotides line up with TRBD2. The source is a man in his late teens or twenties in good health and CMV-seropositive. The CDR3 here is CASSQALGLAGGRSSYEQYF. Here the CDR3 DNA reads TGCGCCAGCAGCCAGGCGCTCGGACTAGCGGGAGGTCGGAGCTCCTACGAGCAGTACTTC.